The 16 T cell receptor beta chains in this list originate from one sample, sequenced in a study of T cell clonality in common variable immunodeficiency. The assay was immunoSEQ multiplex PCR, and TCRdb's table has in-frame clones only and misses some. This sample has roughly 58,000 clones, each found more than once. Sequences were obtained from peripheral blood mononuclear cells. The source of these receptors is a person aged 18 to 75 in good health.

This clone has ten or more counts. The CDR3 end falls 3 residues outside the read, so it is completed with the germline J gene. This chain links TRBV14 with TRBJ2-1; D unresolved. CDR1 and CDR2 (germline): SGHDN, FVKESK. The CDR3 contains 14 residues. V gave up 4 bases and J gave up 9 bases, with 16 bases separating them. CDR3: CASSLLTGFGEQFF. The sequenced part of the CDR3 DNA is TGTGCCAGCAGCCTTCTGACTGGGTTTGGTGAG.

This clone occurred many times. The CDR3 spells CARQGQGASEAFF. The sequenced CDR3 bases are TGTGCCCGACAGGGGCAGGGGGCATCTGAA. The chain uses TRBV30 and TRBJ1-1, with 8 bases fitting TRBD1. The read halts 3 residues ahead of the CDR3 end, with the missing end drawn from the germline J gene. Germline CDR1 reads GTSNPN; CDR2 reads SVGIG (reference sequence). The CDR3 is 13 residues long. The V gene end was trimmed by 8 bases and the J gene end by 6 bases; junction bases not matched to a gene: 11.

This clone came up many times. The read stops 3 residues short of the end of the CDR3; the missing end is completed from the germline J gene. The chain couples TRBV12-3 or TRBV12-4 to TRBJ2-1; TRBD1 matches at 7 bases. With V trimmed by 6 bases and J by 7 bases, 6 bases remained unmatched. This CDR3 comprises 13 residues. The covered CDR3 bases are TGTGCCAGCAGCCCGGGACAGATTAATGAG. This gives the protein CASSPGQINE. The complete CDR3 protein is CASSPGQINEQFF.

This clone was recorded at least ten times. The read terminates 3 residues before the CDR3 end, so the remaining end is supplied by the germline J gene. This rearrangement joins TRBV7-9 to TRBJ1-2; tentatively, D is TRBD1 (5 bases). V was trimmed by 1 base and J by 2 bases, leaving 8 bases between them. CDR3 size: 14 residues. CDR1 is SEHNR and CDR2 is FQNEAQ in the germline V gene (reference sequence). The sequenced CDR3 bases are TGTGCCAGCAGCTTAGTAGGGGCCAACTATGGC. This encodes CASSLVGANYG. The entire CDR3 protein is CASSLVGANYGYTF.

Many counts were recorded for this clone. Sequencing ends 3 residues short of the CDR3 end; the germline J gene provides the rest. The V call is TRBV19, the J call TRBJ1-5; 7 bases line up with TRBD1. The ends lost 3 bases at V and 4 bases at J; junction bases unmatched: 3. Germline V CDR1 and CDR2: LNHDA, SQIVND (reference sequence). The CDR3 contains 14 residues. The CDR3 DNA, read in part, is TGTGCCAGTAGTATGGGACAGCTAAATCAGCCC. Translated, it gives CASSMGQLNQP. The full-length CDR3 reads as CASSMGQLNQPQHF.

Remarks on this clone: The CDR3 is cut off 3 residues early in the read; its end comes from the germline J gene. The chain is built from TRBV5-1 and TRBJ2-1; 11 positions match TRBD2. CDR3 size: 17 residues. J was trimmed by 6 bases and V by 4 bases; bases with no gene match: 12. Germline-derived CDR1 and CDR2 are SGHRS and YFSETQ. The covered CDR3 bases are TGCGCCAGCAGCATCCTTCCCGGGACTAGCGGAATCAATGAG. It codes for CASSILPGTSGINE. The CDR3 as a whole reads CASSILPGTSGINEQFF. Complete variable domain (other parts from reference TRBV5-1 and TRBJ2-1): KAGVTQTPRYLIKTRGQQVTLSCSPISGHRSVSWYQQTPGQGLQFLFEYFSETQRNKGNFPGRFSGRQFSNSRSEMNVSTLELGDSALYLCASSILPGTSGINEQFFGPGTRLTVL.

There are many counts of this clone. The CDR3 extends 3 residues past the end of the read, so its final part is completed from the germline J gene. The gene calls are TRBV11-2 and TRBJ1-2; D is unclear. This CDR3 region has 12 residues. CDR1 and CDR2 from the germline V gene are SGHAT and FQNNGV. Trimming removed 6 bases at V and 5 bases at J, with 10 bases between. Here the CDR3 reads CASSQATYGYTF. Partial CDR3 DNA: TGTGCCAGCAGTCAAGCGACGTATGGC.

This clone came up many times. The part of the CDR3 DNA that was read is TGTGCCAGCAGCCAAGATCTAGCTCCAGATACG. This encodes CASSQDLAPDT. The full CDR3 protein reads CASSQDLAPDTQYF. The gene calls are TRBV4-2 and TRBJ2-3, with D perhaps TRBD2 (5 bases). The read terminates 3 residues ahead of where the CDR3 ends, so the germline J gene completes it. V was clipped by 0 bases and J by 4 bases, with 8 bases between them. Germline CDR1 and CDR2: LGHNA and YNFKEQ. The CDR3 contains 14 residues.

This clone was counted at least ten times. The CDR3 end is not reached by the read, which stops 3 residues before it; the germline J gene fills it in. The chain combines TRBV28 with TRBJ1-5, with D tentatively TRBD1 (6 bases). The length of the CDR3 is 15 residues. CDR1 is MDHEN, CDR2 SYDVKM, per germline. V was shortened by 4 bases and J by 3 bases, with 13 bases between the two germline ends. The CDR3 reads CASSSQGLANQPQHF. The CDR3 bases that were read are TGTGCCAGCAGTTCTCAGGGGCTGGCCAATCAGCCC.

This clone occurred many times. The read ends 3 residues shy of where the CDR3 ends; the end is completed using the germline J gene. The chain couples TRBV7-7 to TRBJ2-2, with D maybe TRBD1 (7 bases). The CDR3 contains 14 residues. V was clipped by 5 bases and J by 5 bases, with 12 bases between them. Per the germline V gene, CDR1 is SSHAT and CDR2 is FNYEAQ (reference sequence). CDR3 sequence reads: CASSAGQFTGELFF. The DNA read from the CDR3 is TGTGCCAGCAGCGCGGGACAGTTTACCGGGGAG.

Worth noting for this clone: The observed sequence ends 3 residues before the CDR3 terminus, with the missing tail filled in from the germline J gene. The chain employs TRBV18 and TRBJ1-1, with 9 bases identical to TRBD1. Germline assignment: CDR1 KGHSH and CDR2 LQKENI. This CDR3 is 16 amino acids long. The CDR3 is CASSPPSGTGRETAFF. The CDR3 DNA, read in part, is TGTGCCAGCTCACCTCCATCCGGGACAGGGCGCGAGACC. The full variable domain, with the rest looked up from reference TRBV18 and TRBJ1-1, is NAGVMQNPRHLVRRRGQEARLRCSPMKGHSHVYWYRQLPEEGLKFMVYLQKENIIDESGMPKERFSAEFPKEGPSILRIQQVVRGDSAAYFCASSPPSGTGRETAFFGQGTRLTVV.

Ten or more counts support this clone. The read halts 3 residues ahead of the CDR3 end, with the missing end drawn from the germline J gene. V and J are TRBV28 and TRBJ2-5; perhaps TRBD2 as D (5 bases). The CDR3 extends over 14 amino acids. V lost 6 bases, J lost 3 bases, and 14 bases lay in between. Germline assignment: CDR1 MDHEN and CDR2 SYDVKM. CDR3 protein: CASRDFLGKETQYF. The covered CDR3 bases are TGTGCCAGCAGGGACTTCCTGGGGAAAGAGACC.

This clone was picked up a small number of times. The read comes to an end 3 residues before the CDR3 does, leaving the germline J gene to fill in the end. V gene TRBV19 combines with J gene TRBJ2-3; D is undetermined. Germline V gives CDR1 LNHDA, CDR2 SQIVND (reference sequence). The CDR3 is made up of 14 amino acids. CDR3 residues: CASVGLDKDQPQYF. The sequenced CDR3 bases are TGTGCCAGTGTTGGGCTCGACAAAGATCAGCCG. Full variable domain (outside the CDR3, taken from reference TRBV19 and TRBJ2-3): DGGITQSPKYLFRKEGQNVTLSCEQNLNHDAMYWYRQDPGQGLRLIYYSQIVNDFQKGDIAEGYSVSREKKESFPLTVTSAQKNPTAFYLCASVGLDKDQPQYFGPGTRLTVL.

This clone has a count of ten or more. The observed sequence ends 3 residues before the CDR3 terminus, with the missing tail filled in from the germline J gene. This chain connects TRBV7-3 to TRBJ2-1, with 10 nucleotides matching TRBD1. V trimming: 5 bases; J trimming: 5 bases; junction bases outside the gene matches: 9. The CDR3 spans 16 residues. Germline loops: CDR1 SGHTA, CDR2 FQGTGA. CDR3 loop: CASSTGTGVFDNEQFF. The DNA read from the CDR3 is TGTGCCAGCAGCACTGGGACAGGGGTCTTCGACAATGAG. Supplemented by reference TRBV7-3 and TRBJ2-1, the full variable domain reads GAGVSQTPSNKVTEKGKYVELRCDPISGHTALYWYRQSLGQGPEFLIYFQGTGAADDSGLPNDRFFAVRPEGSVSTLKIQRTERGDSAVYLCASSTGTGVFDNEQFFGPGTRLTVL.

This clone was found many times. The read comes to an end 3 residues before the CDR3 does, leaving the germline J gene to fill in the end. The chain has TRBV4-1 and TRBJ2-1, with 7 bases that match TRBD2. The J segment lost 5 bases and the V segment lost 6 bases, leaving 4 bases of the junction unmatched. Germline CDR1 MGHRA, CDR2 YSYEKL. The CDR3 loop spans 13 amino acids. The CDR3 sequence: CASRESGNNEQFF. The CDR3 DNA, read in part, is TGCGCCAGCAGAGAAAGCGGGAACAATGAG.

This clone was detected ten times or more. CDR3 bases read: TGTGCCAGCAGCCAGTTCCCTGATCAGCCC. Translated: CASSQFPDQP. The full CDR3 sequence reads CASSQFPDQPQHF. The chain recombines TRBV16 with TRBJ1-5; unclear D gene. The read falls 3 residues short of the CDR3 end, and the missing part is taken from the germline J gene. The V end was cut by 3 bases, the J end by 5 bases, with 8 bases between. This CDR3 has 13 residues. Germline V gives CDR1 KGHSY, CDR2 FQNENV.